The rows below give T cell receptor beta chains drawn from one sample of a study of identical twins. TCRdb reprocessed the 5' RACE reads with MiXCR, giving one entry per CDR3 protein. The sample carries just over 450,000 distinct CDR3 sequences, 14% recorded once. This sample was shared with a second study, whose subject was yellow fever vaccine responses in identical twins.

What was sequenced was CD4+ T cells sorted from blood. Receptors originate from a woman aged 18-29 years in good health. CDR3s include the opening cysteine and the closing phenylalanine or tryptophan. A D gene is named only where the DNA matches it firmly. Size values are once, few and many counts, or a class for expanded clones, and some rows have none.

cdr3_nt: TGTGCCAGCAGCCAAAATCTAGCGGGGGCCTTGGAAGAGACCCAGTACTTC
cdr3_aa: CASSQNLAGALEETQYF
d_call: TRBD2
clone_size: few
v_call: TRBV4-2
j_call: TRBJ2-5

cdr3_nt: TGCAGTGCTAGAGATTTAAGAGCAAAAGGAAGCCAAGAGACCCAGTACTTC
cdr3_aa: CSARDLRAKGSQETQYF
d_call: -
clone_size: few
v_call: TRBV20-1
j_call: TRBJ2-5

cdr3_nt: TGTGCCTCGGGGCGGGCGAATGAGCAGTTCTTC
cdr3_aa: CASGRANEQFF
d_call: -
clone_size: -
v_call: TRBV24-1
j_call: TRBJ2-1

cdr3_nt: TGCGCCAGCAGCTCGTCGGGATCCAGATCAGGCGAGACCCAGTACTTC
cdr3_aa: CASSSSGSRSGETQYF
d_call: -
clone_size: few
v_call: TRBV5-1
j_call: TRBJ2-5

cdr3_nt: TGTGCCAGTAGTAGGACTAGCGGGATCGATGAGCAGTTCTTC
cdr3_aa: CASSRTSGIDEQFF
d_call: TRBD2
clone_size: few
v_call: TRBV19
j_call: TRBJ2-1

cdr3_nt: TGTGCCAGCATCCACACAGGGGGCGGCACAGATACGCAGTATTTT
cdr3_aa: CASIHTGGGTDTQYF
d_call: TRBD1
clone_size: many
v_call: TRBV12-3/TRBV12-4
j_call: TRBJ2-3

cdr3_nt: TGTGCCAGCAGTGAAGTTCGGGAGCAGTTCTTC
cdr3_aa: CASSEVREQFF
d_call: -
clone_size: few
v_call: TRBV2
j_call: TRBJ2-1

cdr3_nt: TGTGCCAGCAGCACTATTGGGGAGCTGTTTTTT
cdr3_aa: CASSTIGELFF
d_call: -
clone_size: -
v_call: TRBV28
j_call: TRBJ2-2

cdr3_nt: TGCAGCGCTGAAGAGGGTGGCTCCTACGAGCAGTACTTC
cdr3_aa: CSAEEGGSYEQYF
d_call: -
clone_size: -
v_call: TRBV29-1
j_call: TRBJ2-7

cdr3_nt: TGTGCTAGTGGTTTGGCCGACCGGGACAGGGAGGGGGACTACGAGCAGTACTTC
cdr3_aa: CASGLADRDREGDYEQYF
d_call: TRBD1
clone_size: -
v_call: TRBV12-5
j_call: TRBJ2-7

cdr3_nt: TGTGCCAGCAGACCCCCTGGGGCAGGGCAGACCCAGTACTTC
cdr3_aa: CASRPPGAGQTQYF
d_call: -
clone_size: few
v_call: TRBV7-2
j_call: TRBJ2-5

cdr3_nt: TGCAGTGCGAGAACCCGCGAAAGAGCGGGAATCTCCTACAATGAGCAGTTCTTC
cdr3_aa: CSARTRERAGISYNEQFF
d_call: TRBD2
clone_size: -
v_call: TRBV20-1
j_call: TRBJ2-1

cdr3_nt: TGTGCCATCAGCAGGACAGGGGGGACCGGGGAGCTGTTTTTT
cdr3_aa: CAISRTGGTGELFF
d_call: TRBD1
clone_size: few
v_call: TRBV10-3
j_call: TRBJ2-2

cdr3_nt: TGTGCCAGCAGCCTAGCGGGAGGGCCTTTAGGTGAGCAGTACTTC
cdr3_aa: CASSLAGGPLGEQYF
d_call: TRBD2
clone_size: -
v_call: TRBV25-1
j_call: TRBJ2-7

cdr3_nt: TGTGCCAGCAGCGCGAACAGGGGTAACACTGAAGCTTTCTTT
cdr3_aa: CASSANRGNTEAFF
d_call: TRBD1
clone_size: -
v_call: TRBV3-1
j_call: TRBJ1-1

cdr3_nt: TGTGCCAGCAGTGCCGAGGGACAGCCCACAGATACGCAGTATTTT
cdr3_aa: CASSAEGQPTDTQYF
d_call: TRBD1
clone_size: -
v_call: TRBV6-1
j_call: TRBJ2-3

cdr3_nt: TGTGCCAGCAGCCAAGTCGCTAGCGGGGTCACAGATACGCAGTATTTT
cdr3_aa: CASSQVASGVTDTQYF
d_call: TRBD2
clone_size: -
v_call: TRBV4-2
j_call: TRBJ2-3

cdr3_nt: TGTGCCAGCAGTGGCCTAGACGAGCAGTACTTC
cdr3_aa: CASSGLDEQYF
d_call: -
clone_size: -
v_call: TRBV6-2/TRBV6-3
j_call: TRBJ2-7

cdr3_nt: TGTGCCAGCAGCTTAGCCAGGAATCGGGCAACAGATACGCAGTATTTT
cdr3_aa: CASSLARNRATDTQYF
d_call: -
clone_size: -
v_call: TRBV7-9
j_call: TRBJ2-3

cdr3_nt: TGTGCCTCGGGACAATTATTAGATACGCAGTATTTT
cdr3_aa: CASGQLLDTQYF
d_call: -
clone_size: -
v_call: TRBV28
j_call: TRBJ2-3

cdr3_nt: TGCAGCTGTCCCGTTCGTGAAGGCACAGATACGCAGTATTTT
cdr3_aa: CSCPVREGTDTQYF
d_call: -
clone_size: few
v_call: TRBV20-1
j_call: TRBJ2-3

cdr3_nt: TGTGCCAGCGGGGCGGGGCGGGGGGGAACAGATACGCAGTATTTT
cdr3_aa: CASGAGRGGTDTQYF
d_call: TRBD2
clone_size: -
v_call: TRBV6-1
j_call: TRBJ2-3